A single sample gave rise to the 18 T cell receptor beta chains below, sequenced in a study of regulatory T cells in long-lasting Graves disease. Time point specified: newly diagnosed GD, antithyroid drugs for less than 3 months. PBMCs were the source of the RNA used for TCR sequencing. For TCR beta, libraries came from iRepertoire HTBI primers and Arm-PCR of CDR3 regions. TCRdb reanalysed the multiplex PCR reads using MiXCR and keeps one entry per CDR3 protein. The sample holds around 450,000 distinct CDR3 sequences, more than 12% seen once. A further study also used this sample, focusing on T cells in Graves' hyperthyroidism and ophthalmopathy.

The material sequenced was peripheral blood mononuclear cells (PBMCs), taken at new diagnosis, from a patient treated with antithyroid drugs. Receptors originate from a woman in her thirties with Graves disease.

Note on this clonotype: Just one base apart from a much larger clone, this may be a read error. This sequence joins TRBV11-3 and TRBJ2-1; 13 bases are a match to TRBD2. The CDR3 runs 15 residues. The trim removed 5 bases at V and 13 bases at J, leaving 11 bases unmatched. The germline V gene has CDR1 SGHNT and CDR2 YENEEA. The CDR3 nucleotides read TGTGCCAGCAGCGTTACTAGCGGGAGGGCCGAGACCCAGTTCTTC. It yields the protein CASSVTSGRAETQFF.

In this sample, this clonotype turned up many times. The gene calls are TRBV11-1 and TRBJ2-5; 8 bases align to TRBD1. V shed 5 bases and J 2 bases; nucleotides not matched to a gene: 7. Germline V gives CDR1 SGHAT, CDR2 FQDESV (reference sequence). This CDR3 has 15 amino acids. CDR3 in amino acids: CASSAGTGDQETQYF. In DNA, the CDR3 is TGTGCCAGCAGCGCCGGGACAGGAGATCAAGAGACCCAGTACTTC.

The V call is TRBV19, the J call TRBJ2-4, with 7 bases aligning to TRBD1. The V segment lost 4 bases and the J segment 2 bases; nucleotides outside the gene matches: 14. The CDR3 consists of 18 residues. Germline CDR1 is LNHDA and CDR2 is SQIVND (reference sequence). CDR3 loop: CASSTSGTVPASKNIQYF. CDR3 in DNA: TGTGCCAGTAGTACCTCCGGGACAGTGCCAGCATCCAAAAACATTCAGTACTTC.

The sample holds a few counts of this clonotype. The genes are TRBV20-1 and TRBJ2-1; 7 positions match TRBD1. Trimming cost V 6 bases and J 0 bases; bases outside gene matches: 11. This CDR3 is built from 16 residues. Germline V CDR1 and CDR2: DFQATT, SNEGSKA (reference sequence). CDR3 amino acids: CSAGRTGVGSYNEQFF. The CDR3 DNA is TGCAGTGCGGGACGTACAGGGGTCGGCTCCTACAATGAGCAGTTCTTC.

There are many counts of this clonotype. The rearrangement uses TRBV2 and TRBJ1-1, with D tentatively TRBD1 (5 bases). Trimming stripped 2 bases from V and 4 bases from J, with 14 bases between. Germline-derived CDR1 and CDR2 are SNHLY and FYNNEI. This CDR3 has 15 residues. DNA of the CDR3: TGTGCCAGCAGTGAATATGGGGCGGGTGGCACTGAAGCTTTCTTT. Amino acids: CASSEYGAGGTEAFF.

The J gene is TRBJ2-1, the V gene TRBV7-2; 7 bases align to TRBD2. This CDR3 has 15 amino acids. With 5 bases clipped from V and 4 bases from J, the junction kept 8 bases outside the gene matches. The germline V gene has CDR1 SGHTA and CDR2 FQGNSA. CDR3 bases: TGTGCCAGCAGCCCCCTAGCGGCCCCTTACAATGAGCAGTTCTTC. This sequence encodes CASSPLAAPYNEQFF.

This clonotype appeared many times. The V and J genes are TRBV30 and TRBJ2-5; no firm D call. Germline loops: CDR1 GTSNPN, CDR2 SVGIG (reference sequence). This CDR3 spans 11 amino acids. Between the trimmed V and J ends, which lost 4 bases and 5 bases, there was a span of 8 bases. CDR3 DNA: TGTGCCTGGACGCCGGCGGAGACCCAGTACTTC. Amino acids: CAWTPAETQYF. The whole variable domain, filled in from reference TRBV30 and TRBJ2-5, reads SQTIHQWPATLVQPVGSPLSLECTVEGTSNPNLYWYRQAAGRGLQLLFYSVGIGQISSEVPQNLSASRPQDRQFILSSKKLLLSDSGFYLCAWTPAETQYFGPGTRLLVL.

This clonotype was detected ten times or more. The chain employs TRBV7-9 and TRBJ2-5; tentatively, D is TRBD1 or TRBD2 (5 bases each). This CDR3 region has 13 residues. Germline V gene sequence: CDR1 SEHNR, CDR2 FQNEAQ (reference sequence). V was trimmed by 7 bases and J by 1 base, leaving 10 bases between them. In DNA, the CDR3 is TGTGCCAGCATAGGGACGTTCCAAGAGACCCAGTACTTC. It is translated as CASIGTFQETQYF.

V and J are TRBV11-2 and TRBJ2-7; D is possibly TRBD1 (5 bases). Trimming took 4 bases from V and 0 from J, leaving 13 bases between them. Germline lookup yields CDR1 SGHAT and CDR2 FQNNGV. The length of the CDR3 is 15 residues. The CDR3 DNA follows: TGTGCCAGCAGCTATTCCTCAGGGATCTCCTACGAGCAGTACTTC. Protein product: CASSYSSGISYEQYF.

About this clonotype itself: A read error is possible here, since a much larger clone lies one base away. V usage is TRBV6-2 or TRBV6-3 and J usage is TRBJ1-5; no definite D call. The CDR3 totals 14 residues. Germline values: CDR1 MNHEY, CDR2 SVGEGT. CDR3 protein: CASSENGWNLPQHF. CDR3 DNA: TGTGCCAGCAGTGAAAACGGCTGGAATCTGCCCCAGCATTTT.

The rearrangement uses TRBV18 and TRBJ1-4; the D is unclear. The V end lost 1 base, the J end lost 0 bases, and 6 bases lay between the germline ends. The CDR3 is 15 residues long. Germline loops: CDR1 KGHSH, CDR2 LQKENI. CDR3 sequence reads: CASSPQIATNEKLFF. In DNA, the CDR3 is TGTGCCAGCTCACCACAAATTGCAACTAATGAAAAACTGTTTTTT.

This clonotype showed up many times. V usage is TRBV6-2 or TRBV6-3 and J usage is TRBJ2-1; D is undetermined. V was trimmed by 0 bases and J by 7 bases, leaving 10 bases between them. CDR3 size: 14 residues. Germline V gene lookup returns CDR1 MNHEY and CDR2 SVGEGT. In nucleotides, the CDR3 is TGTGCCAGCAGTTACTCCAGGCTGGGTAATGAGCAGTTCTTC. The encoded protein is CASSYSRLGNEQFF.

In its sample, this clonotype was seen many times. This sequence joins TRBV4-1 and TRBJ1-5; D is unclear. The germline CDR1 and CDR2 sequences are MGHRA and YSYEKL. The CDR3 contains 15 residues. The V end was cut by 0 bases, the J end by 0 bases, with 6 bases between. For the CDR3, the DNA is TGCGCCAGCAGCCAAGATCCCGATAGCAATCAGCCCCAGCATTTT. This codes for CASSQDPDSNQPQHF.

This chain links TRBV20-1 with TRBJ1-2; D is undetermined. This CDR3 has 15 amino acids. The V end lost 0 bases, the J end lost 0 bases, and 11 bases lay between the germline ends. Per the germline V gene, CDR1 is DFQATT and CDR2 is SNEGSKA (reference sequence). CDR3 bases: TGCAGTGCTAGAGATCTAACCGCCCCTAACTATGGCTACACCTTC. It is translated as CSARDLTAPNYGYTF.

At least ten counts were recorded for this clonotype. The CDR3 nucleotides read TGTGCCAGCTCACCGGGACACTCTGGAAACACCATATATTTT. The encoded protein is CASSPGHSGNTIYF. The rearrangement joins TRBV18 to TRBJ1-3, with D possibly matching TRBD1 (6 bases). This CDR3 has 14 amino acids. V was shortened by 3 bases and J by 0 bases, with 6 bases between the two germline ends. The germline V gene has CDR1 KGHSH and CDR2 LQKENI.

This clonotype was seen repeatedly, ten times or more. The CDR3 nucleotides are TGTGCCAGCAGCCCCCGCACTTCAGATACGCAGTATTTT. This encodes CASSPRTSDTQYF. The V gene is TRBV7-8, the J gene TRBJ2-3; D gene ambiguous. Germline V CDR1 and CDR2: SGHVS, FQNEAQ. The CDR3 loop spans 13 amino acids. V lost 5 bases to trimming and J lost 4 bases, with 10 bases between them. Drawing the rest from reference TRBV7-8 and TRBJ2-3, the complete variable domain is GAGVSQSPRYKVAKRGQDVALRCDPISGHVSLFWYQQALGQGPEFLTYFQNEAQLDKSGLPSDRFFAERPEGSVSTLKIQRTQQEDSAVYLCASSPRTSDTQYFGPGTRLTVL.

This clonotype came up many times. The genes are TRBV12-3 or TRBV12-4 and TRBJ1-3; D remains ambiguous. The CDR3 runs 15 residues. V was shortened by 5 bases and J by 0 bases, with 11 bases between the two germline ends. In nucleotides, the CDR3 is TGTGCCAGCAGTCCCGGACGGAGCTCTGGAAACACCATATATTTT. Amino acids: CASSPGRSSGNTIYF.

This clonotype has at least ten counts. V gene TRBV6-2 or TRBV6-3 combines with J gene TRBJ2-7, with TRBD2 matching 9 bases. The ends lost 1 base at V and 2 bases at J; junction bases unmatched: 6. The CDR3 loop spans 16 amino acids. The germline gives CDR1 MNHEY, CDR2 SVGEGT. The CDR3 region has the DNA TGTGCCAGCAGTTACTGGGCTAGCGGGGTTACCTACGAGCAGTACTTC. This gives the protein CASSYWASGVTYEQYF.